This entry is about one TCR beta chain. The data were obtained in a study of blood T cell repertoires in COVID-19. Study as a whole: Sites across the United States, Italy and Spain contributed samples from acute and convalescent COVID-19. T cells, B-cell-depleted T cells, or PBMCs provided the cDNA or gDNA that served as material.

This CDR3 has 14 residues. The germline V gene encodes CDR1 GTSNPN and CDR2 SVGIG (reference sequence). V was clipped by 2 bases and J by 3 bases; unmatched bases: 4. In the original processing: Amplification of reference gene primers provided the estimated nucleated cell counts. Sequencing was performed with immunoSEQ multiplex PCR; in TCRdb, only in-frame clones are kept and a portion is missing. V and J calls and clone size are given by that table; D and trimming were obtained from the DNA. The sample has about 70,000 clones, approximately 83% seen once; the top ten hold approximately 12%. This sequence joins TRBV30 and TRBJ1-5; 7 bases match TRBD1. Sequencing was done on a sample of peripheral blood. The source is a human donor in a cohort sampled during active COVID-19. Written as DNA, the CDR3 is TGTGCCTGGAGTCGGGACAGACTCAATCAGCCCCAGCATTTT. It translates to CAWSRDRLNQPQHF. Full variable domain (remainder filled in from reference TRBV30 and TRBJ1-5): SQTIHQWPATLVQPVGSPLSLECTVEGTSNPNLYWYRQAAGRGLQLLFYSVGIGQISSEVPQNLSASRPQDRQFILSSKKLLLSDSGFYLCAWSRDRLNQPQHFGDGTRLSIL.